This TCR beta chain was sequenced in a study of monozygotic twins with cystic fibrosis. The study, taken as a whole, reports: V usage most resembled the co-twin in 13 of 16 pairs. In this small cohort, shared CDR3 numbers showed no association with age, concordance or disease severity.

Clones were sequenced by immunoSEQ multiplex PCR, and TCRdb holds only the in-frame ones, with some missing. The data hold roughly 26,000 clones, with 90% observed a single time. Details on this clone: Its antigen is currently unknown.

The V end was cut by 5 bases, the J end by 8 bases, with 12 bases between. The CDR3 is 13 amino acids. Germline V CDR1 and CDR2: MNHNY, SVGAGI (reference sequence). The sample comprised blood. This clonotype was obtained from a girl aged 2 to 10 with cystic fibrosis. This chain uses TRBV6-6 with TRBJ1-4; D is unclear. The CDR3 nucleotides are TGTGCCAGCAGTCCGTGGGGTAGAGAAAAACTGTTTTTT. It yields the protein CASSPWGREKLFF.